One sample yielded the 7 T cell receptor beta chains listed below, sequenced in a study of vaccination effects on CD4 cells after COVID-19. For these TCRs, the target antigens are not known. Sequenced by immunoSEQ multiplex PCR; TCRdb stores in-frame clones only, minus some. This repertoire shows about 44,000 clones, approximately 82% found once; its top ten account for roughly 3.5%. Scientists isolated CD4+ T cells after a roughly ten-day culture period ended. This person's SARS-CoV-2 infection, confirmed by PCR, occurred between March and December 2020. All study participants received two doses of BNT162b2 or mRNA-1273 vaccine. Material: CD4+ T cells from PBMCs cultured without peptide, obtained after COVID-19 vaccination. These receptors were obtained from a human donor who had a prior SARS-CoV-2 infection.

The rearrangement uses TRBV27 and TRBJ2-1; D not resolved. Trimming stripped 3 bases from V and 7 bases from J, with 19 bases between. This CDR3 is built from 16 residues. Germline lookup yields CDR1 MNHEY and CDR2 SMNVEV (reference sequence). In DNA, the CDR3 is TGTGCCAGCAGTTTTTCAGGTTTTCAAAACTGGAATGAGCAGTTCTTC. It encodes CASSFSGFQNWNEQFF.

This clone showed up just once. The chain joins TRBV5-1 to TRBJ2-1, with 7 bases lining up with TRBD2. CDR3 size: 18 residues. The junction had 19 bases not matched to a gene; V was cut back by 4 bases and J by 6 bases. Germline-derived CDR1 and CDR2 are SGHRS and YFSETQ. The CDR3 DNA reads TGCGCCAGCAGCGTCGACTTAACCGGGACTATGGCGGCCAATGAGCAGTTCTTC. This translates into CASSVDLTGTMAANEQFF.

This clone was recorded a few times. CDR3 nucleotides: TGTGCCAGCAGCCCCGGGACAGATTATCACTATGGCTACACCTTC. It encodes CASSPGTDYHYGYTF. This chain joins TRBV7-9 and TRBJ1-2, with 7 bases matching TRBD1. With 5 bases clipped from V and 3 bases from J, the junction kept 9 bases outside the gene matches. This CDR3 is 15 amino acids long. In germline, CDR1 is SEHNR, CDR2 FQNEAQ (reference sequence).

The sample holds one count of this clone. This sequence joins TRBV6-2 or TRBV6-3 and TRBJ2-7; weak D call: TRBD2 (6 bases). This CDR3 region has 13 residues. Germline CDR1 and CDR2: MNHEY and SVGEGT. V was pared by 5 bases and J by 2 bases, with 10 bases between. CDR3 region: CASSPGSPYEQYF. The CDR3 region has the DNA TGTGCCAGCAGTCCCGGGAGTCCCTACGAGCAGTACTTC.

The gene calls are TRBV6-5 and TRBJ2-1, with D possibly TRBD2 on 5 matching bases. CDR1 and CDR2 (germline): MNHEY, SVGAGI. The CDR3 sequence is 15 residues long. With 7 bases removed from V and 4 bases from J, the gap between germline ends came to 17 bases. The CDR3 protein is CASIISGFNYNEQFF. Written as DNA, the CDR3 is TGTGCCAGCATAATCAGCGGATTTAATTACAATGAGCAGTTCTTC.

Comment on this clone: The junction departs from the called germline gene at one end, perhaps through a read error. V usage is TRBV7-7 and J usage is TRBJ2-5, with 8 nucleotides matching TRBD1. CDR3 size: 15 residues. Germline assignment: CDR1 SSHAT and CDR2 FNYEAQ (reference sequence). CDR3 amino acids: CASSIQTGGQETQYF. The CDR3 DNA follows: TGTGCTAGCAGCATACAAACAGGGGGCCAAGAGACCCAGTACTTC. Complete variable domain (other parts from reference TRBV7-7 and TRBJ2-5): GAGVSQSPRYKVTKRGQDVTLRCDPISSHATLYWYQQALGQGPEFLTYFNYEAQPDKSGLPSDRFSAERPEGSISTLTIQRTEQRDSAMYRCASSIQTGGQETQYFGPGTRLLVL.

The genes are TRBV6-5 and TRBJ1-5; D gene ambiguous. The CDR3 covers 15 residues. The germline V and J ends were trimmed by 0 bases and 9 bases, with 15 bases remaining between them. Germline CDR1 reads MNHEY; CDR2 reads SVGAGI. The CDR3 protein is CASSYSFSSIGPQHF. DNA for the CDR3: TGTGCCAGCAGTTACTCGTTTTCGTCTATTGGGCCCCAGCATTTT.